The source of this T cell receptor (beta chain) is a study of technical replicates of blood from several donors. The CDR3 covers 16 residues. Germline V CDR1 and CDR2: GTSNPN, SVGIG (reference sequence). The V and J ends lost 1 base and 4 bases, in that order; junction bases with no gene match: 1. The method was immunoSEQ multiplex PCR; TCRdb's version includes in-frame clones alone and lacks a portion of them. The table records nearly 90,000 clones, 95% of them present only once. This TCR derives from a human donor in good health. Sequences were obtained from T cells isolated from PBMCs. V is TRBV30 and J is TRBJ2-2, with 15 nucleotides matching TRBD2. CDR3 amino acids: CAWSGTSGRATGELFF. The CDR3 DNA sequence: TGTGCCTGGAGTGGGACTAGCGGGAGGGCCACCGGGGAGCTGTTTTTT.